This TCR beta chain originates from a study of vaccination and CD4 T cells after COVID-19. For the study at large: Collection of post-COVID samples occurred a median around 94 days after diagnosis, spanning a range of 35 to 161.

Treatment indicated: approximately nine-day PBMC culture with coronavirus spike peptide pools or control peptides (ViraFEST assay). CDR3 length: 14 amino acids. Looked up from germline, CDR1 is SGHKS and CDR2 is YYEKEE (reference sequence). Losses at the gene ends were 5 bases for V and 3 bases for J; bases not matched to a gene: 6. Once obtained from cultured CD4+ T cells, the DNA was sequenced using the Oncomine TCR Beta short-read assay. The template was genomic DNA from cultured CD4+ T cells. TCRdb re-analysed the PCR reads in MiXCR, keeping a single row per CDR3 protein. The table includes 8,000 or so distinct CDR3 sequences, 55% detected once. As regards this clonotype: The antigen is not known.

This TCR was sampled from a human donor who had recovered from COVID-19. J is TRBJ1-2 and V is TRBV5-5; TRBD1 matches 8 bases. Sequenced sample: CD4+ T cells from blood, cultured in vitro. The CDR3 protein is CASSQGQGDYGYTF. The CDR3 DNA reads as TGTGCCAGCAGTCAAGGACAGGGAGACTATGGCTACACCTTC.